The next 2 T cell receptor beta chains were all read from a single sample in a study of blood T cells in healthy people across ages. Next came a second PCR, run for about 7 to 12 cycles, which used a sample-barcoded 5' primer along with a J-beta primer mix. TCRdb re-called the 5' RACE reads through MiXCR, storing one row per CDR3 protein. Of 1.5 million to 2 million distinct CDR3 sequences listed, around half are singletons. Sequencing used blood. Receptors originate from a woman in her 40s in good health.

This clonotype showed up just a few times. The J gene is TRBJ2-1, the V gene TRBV29-1; the D gene is possibly TRBD2 (5 bases). The V end lost 5 bases, the J end lost 9 bases, and 26 bases lay between the germline ends. Per germline, CDR1 SQVTM and CDR2 ANQGSEA. The length of the CDR3 is 16 residues. The CDR3 loop reads CSVSPSISDPQGEQFF. For the CDR3, the DNA is TGCAGCGTTTCCCCGAGTATTAGCGACCCGCAAGGTGAGCAGTTCTTC.

The J gene is TRBJ2-5, the V gene TRBV20-1, with a possible D match to TRBD2 (6 bases). V dropped 3 bases and J dropped 5 bases, with 19 bases sitting between them. The CDR3 loop spans 15 amino acids. Germline V gene data show CDR1 as DFQATT and CDR2 as SNEGSKA (reference sequence). The CDR3: CSASPRGQRAETQYF. In DNA, the CDR3 is TGCAGTGCTAGCCCCCGTGGGCAGCGGGCGGAGACCCAGTACTTC.